One and the same sample provided the 16 T cell receptor beta chains below, sequenced in a study of spatial heterogeneity in lung cancer. One entry per CDR3 protein, called by TCRdb with MiXCR from the 5' RACE reads. Of tens of thousands of distinct CDR3 sequences listed, roughly 6.5% are singletons. Time point denoted: sample taken at primary tumor resection. The input material, whole RNA from tumor, nontumor lung or frozen PBMC, was sequenced unsorted. The sequencing here drew on PBMCs, taken at surgery. The receptors were gathered from a female donor with early-stage non-small cell lung cancer.

This clonotype came up many times. The rearrangement uses TRBV3-1 and TRBJ2-1, with 8 positions matching TRBD2. The CDR3 spans 13 residues. The V gene end was trimmed by 5 bases and the J gene end by 6 bases; junction bases not matched to a gene: 3. Germline V CDR1 and CDR2: LGHDT, YNNKEL (reference sequence). The CDR3 DNA is TGTGCCAGCAGCACTAGCGGAATCAATGAGCAGTTCTTC. Translated: CASSTSGINEQFF.

This clonotype was picked up many times. The chain uses TRBV6-2 or TRBV6-3 and TRBJ2-5; D perhaps matches TRBD2 (5 bases). The V end lost 8 bases, the J end lost 7 bases, and 23 bases lay between the germline ends. The CDR3 loop spans 15 amino acids. Germline V gene lookup returns CDR1 MNHEY and CDR2 SVGEGT. The DNA of the CDR3 is TGTGCCAGCTTTCCCCAAGGACTCCCGCCATGGACCCAGTACTTC. Translating it yields CASFPQGLPPWTQYF.

V usage is TRBV10-3 and J usage is TRBJ1-1; TRBD1 matches at 7 bases. With V trimmed by 6 bases and J by 5 bases, 3 bases remained unmatched. The CDR3 has 12 residues. The V gene's germline CDR1 is ENHRY and CDR2 SYGVKD. The CDR3 coding sequence is TGTGCCATCAGAGACAGGGAGACTGAAGCTTTCTTT. Its translation: CAIRDRETEAFF.

This clonotype was detected ten times or more. CDR3 protein: CASSLVRGTYTEAFF. The CDR3 DNA reads as TGTGCCAGCAGCTTAGTAAGGGGAACCTACACTGAAGCTTTCTTT. The chain joins TRBV7-8 to TRBJ1-1; tentatively, D is TRBD1 (5 bases). The germline gives CDR1 SGHVS, CDR2 FQNEAQ. The V end was cut by 1 base, the J end by 3 bases, with 12 bases between. The CDR3 covers 15 residues.

This sequence joins TRBV20-1 and TRBJ2-3, with 9 bases identical to TRBD2. The CDR3 covers 19 residues. V lost 3 bases and J lost 1; bases outside the gene matches: 17. CDR1 DFQATT and CDR2 SNEGSKA come from the germline V gene (reference sequence). As DNA, the CDR3 is TGCAGTGCTAGTGGAGGGGCTCGGCGGGGGGGCAAGGGCACAGATACGCAGTATTTT. Translated, it gives CSASGGARRGGKGTDTQYF.

This clonotype was observed many times. The CDR3 region has the DNA TGTGCCAGCAGTTTAGTGGAGGTTAATTCACCCCTCCACTTT. Amino acids: CASSLVEVNSPLHF. This chain joins TRBV28 and TRBJ1-6, with unresolved D. Germline V CDR1 and CDR2: MDHEN, SYDVKM. CDR3 length: 14 residues. Trimming took 2 bases from V and 6 from J, leaving 8 bases between them.

The sample holds a few counts of this clonotype. The V call is TRBV6-2 or TRBV6-3, the J call TRBJ1-5, with 7 bases fitting TRBD1. CDR1 and CDR2 from the germline V gene are MNHEY and SVGEGT. V lost 7 bases and J lost 7; bases outside the gene matches: 13. CDR3 length: 15 residues. This CDR3 is CASKSGGGGGQPQHF. CDR3 in DNA: TGTGCCAGCAAATCAGGGGGGGGCGGTGGACAGCCCCAGCATTTT.

This clonotype was detected many times. The chain couples TRBV15 to TRBJ2-1; D unclear. With 3 bases removed from V and 3 bases from J, the gap between germline ends came to 18 bases. CDR3 length equals 17 residues. CDR1 is LNHNV, CDR2 YYDKDF, per germline (reference sequence). The CDR3 protein is CATSRGWGRVGYNEQFF. The CDR3 DNA sequence: TGTGCCACCAGCAGGGGTTGGGGTAGGGTAGGCTACAATGAGCAGTTCTTC.

Turning to this clonotype: With a much larger clone just one base away, this may be a read error. No conserved phenylalanine or tryptophan is present at the end of the CDR3, so a read error is the likely explanation. The chain joins TRBV20-1 to TRBJ2-1, with 12 bases identical to TRBD2. The CDR3 loop spans 15 amino acids. J lost 4 bases, V lost 4 bases, and 5 bases had no gene match. In germline, CDR1 is DFQATT, CDR2 SNEGSKA (reference sequence). The CDR3 protein is CSATRLAGVYNEQFI. In nucleotides, the CDR3 is TGCAGTGCTACCAGACTAGCGGGGGTTTACAATGAGCAGTTCATC.

The CDR3 nucleotides are TGTGCCAGCAGCTTAGTAGGTAGGCTCTACGAGCAGTACTTC. It yields the protein CASSLVGRLYEQYF. The genes are TRBV7-2 and TRBJ2-7; D remains ambiguous. The germline V and J ends were trimmed by 1 base and 3 bases, with 10 bases remaining between them. CDR1 SGHTA and CDR2 FQGNSA come from the germline V gene. The CDR3 length is 14 residues.

The table lists this clonotype with many counts. The chain joins TRBV9 to TRBJ2-5; possibly TRBD2 for D (5 bases). Per the germline V gene, CDR1 is SGDLS and CDR2 is YYNGEE. The V gene lost 0 bases and the J gene lost 7 bases, with 13 bases spanning the gap. The CDR3 consists of 14 residues. CDR3 coding DNA: TGTGCCAGCAGCGTAGAAGATCTAGCCGGGACCCAGTACTTC. Residues: CASSVEDLAGTQYF. Based on the CDR3 plus reference TRBV9 and TRBJ2-5, the full variable domain is DSGVTQTPKHLITATGQRVTLRCSPRSGDLSVYWYQQSLDQGLQFLIQYYNGEERAKGNILERFSAQQFPDLHSELNLSSLELGDSALYFCASSVEDLAGTQYFGPGTRLLVL.

This clonotype has more than one count but fewer than ten. The chain recombines TRBV28 with TRBJ1-1; maybe TRBD1 (6 bases). The CDR3 runs to 13 residues. Trimming took off 6 bases at V and 6 bases at J, with 14 bases between the two ends. Germline V gives CDR1 MDHEN, CDR2 SYDVKM. The CDR3 region has the DNA TGTGCCAGCAGAGTACAGGGAATCGCTGAAGCTTTCTTT. Encoded protein: CASRVQGIAEAFF.

This clonotype came up many times. This chain links TRBV2 with TRBJ2-1, with 7 nucleotides matching TRBD1. V dropped 5 bases and J dropped 4; count of bases not matched to a gene: 5. Per the germline V gene, CDR1 is SNHLY and CDR2 is FYNNEI. This CDR3 has 14 residues. The CDR3 bases are TGTGCCAGCAGTCGGGACAGTACTTACAATGAGCAGTTCTTC. Amino acids: CASSRDSTYNEQFF.

This clonotype showed up many times. This chain links TRBV3-1 with TRBJ2-7; 8 nucleotides line up with TRBD1. The V and J ends lost 4 bases and 1 base, in that order; junction bases with no gene match: 6. The CDR3 sequence is 15 residues long. The germline V gene has CDR1 LGHDT and CDR2 YNNKEL (reference sequence). The CDR3 DNA reads TGTGCCAGCAGCCGGGCTACAGGGGGTTCCTACGAGCAGTACTTC. This translates into CASSRATGGSYEQYF.

This clonotype showed up many times. The chain combines TRBV28 with TRBJ1-5; a possible D gene is TRBD1 (5 bases). The V end lost 3 bases, the J end lost 5 bases, and 11 bases lay between the germline ends. The CDR3 spans 14 residues. Germline V CDR1 and CDR2: MDHEN, SYDVKM. The CDR3 loop is CASSFVRGDQPQHF. In DNA, the CDR3 is TGTGCCAGCAGTTTTGTAAGAGGGGATCAGCCCCAGCATTTT. Using reference TRBV28 and TRBJ1-5 for the parts outside the CDR3, the full variable domain is DVKVTQSSRYLVKRTGEKVFLECVQDMDHENMFWYRQDPGLGLRLIYFSYDVKMKEKGDIPEGYSVSREKKERFSLILESASTNQTSMYLCASSFVRGDQPQHFGDGTRLSIL.

This clonotype was counted many times. J is TRBJ2-5 and V is TRBV7-8; D is uncertain. The CDR3 length is 12 residues. V was shortened by 8 bases and J by 4 bases, with 11 bases between the two germline ends. Germline V gene data show CDR1 as SGHVS and CDR2 as FQNEAQ. The CDR3 sequence is CASCWSRETQYF. CDR3 DNA sequence: TGTGCCAGCTGCTGGTCGAGAGAGACCCAGTACTTC.